This TCR beta chain originates from a study of blood T cell repertoires in COVID-19. Study-level information: Italy, Spain and the United States were the sources of the convalescent and acute COVID-19 samples. In each case, the material was cDNA or gDNA derived from T cells, B-cell-depleted T cells, or PBMCs.

This clone appeared once. Trimming cost V 7 bases and J 7 bases, with 14 bases left between them. Germline-derived CDR1 and CDR2 are MNHEY and SVGAGI. CDR3 size: 14 residues. Per the original methods: How many nucleated cells were present was estimated from reference gene primer amplification. This table comes from immunoSEQ multiplex PCR, and its TCRdb copy is limited to in-frame clones, with some not included. Clone size and V and J calls were adopted from that table, with D and trimming inferred from the DNA. The sample records 300,000 to 350,000 clones, around 91% being singletons. During active infection, Seattle patients enrolled and were then monitored through disease.

Material: peripheral blood. The genes are TRBV6-5 and TRBJ1-6; D not resolved. The origin of this receptor is a middle-aged woman with COVID-19, enrolled during active disease. In DNA form, the CDR3 reads TGTGCCAGCAAGGAGAGGGCATCGAATTCACCCCTCCACTTT. Its translation is CASKERASNSPLHF.